Below, 7 T cell receptor beta chains from the same sample are listed, as sequenced in a study of metastatic and nonmetastatic thyroid tumors. TCRdb re-called the PCR reads via MiXCR. The sample has some 55,000 clones, 25% to 30% seen once. Patients were all untreated before their thyroid surgery. Sample: blood. The receptors originated from a female donor with papillary thyroid cancer or a benign thyroid nodule (not recorded which). Some clones in this sample may be carry-over from other donors' samples.

In nucleotides, the CDR3 is TGTGCCAGCAGTTACAATGGACAGGGGCCTCGCGGGGAGCTGTTTTTT. It translates to CASSYNGQGPRGELFF. The V gene is TRBV6-6, the J gene TRBJ2-2; 9 bases match TRBD1. V shed 2 bases, J shed 7 bases, and the junction held 8 bases outside the gene matches. The CDR3 is made up of 16 amino acids. Per germline, CDR1 MNHNY and CDR2 SVGAGI (reference sequence).

The chain uses TRBV27 and TRBJ2-1, with 13 bases fitting TRBD2. The ends lost 3 bases at V and 9 bases at J; junction bases unmatched: 2. Germline lookup yields CDR1 MNHEY and CDR2 SMNVEV (reference sequence). This CDR3 is built from 14 residues. As DNA, the CDR3 is TGTGCCAGCAGTTTCGGGACTAGCGGGGTTGAGCAGTTCTTC. Translated: CASSFGTSGVEQFF.

The sample holds a few counts of this clone. V and J are TRBV6-5 and TRBJ1-1; 7 nucleotides align to TRBD1. Germline V gene lookup returns CDR1 MNHEY and CDR2 SVGAGI. The CDR3 sequence is 16 residues long. With 3 bases clipped from V and 11 bases from J, the junction kept 18 bases outside the gene matches. CDR3 residues: CASSYGSRAGGEGAFF. The CDR3 nucleotides are TGTGCCAGCAGTTATGGTAGTCGGGCAGGGGGTGAAGGCGCTTTCTTT.

The chain carries TRBV9 and TRBJ2-1, with 9 positions matching TRBD1. Germline V lookup: CDR1 SGDLS, CDR2 YYNGEE. The CDR3 extends over 16 amino acids. V shed 5 bases, J shed 0 bases, and the junction held 6 bases outside the gene matches. The CDR3 coding sequence is TGTGCCAGCAGTCCCACAGGGGGCTTCTCCTACAATGAGCAGTTCTTC. Translating gives CASSPTGGFSYNEQFF.

The chain combines TRBV20-1 with TRBJ2-2, with 7 bases lining up with TRBD1. This CDR3 is built from 15 residues. V trimming: 6 bases; J trimming: 1 base; junction bases outside the gene matches: 8. Germline loops: CDR1 DFQATT, CDR2 SNEGSKA (reference sequence). DNA of the CDR3: TGCAGTGCCGAACCGGGACAGAGGAACACCGGGGAGCTGTTTTTT. Translating gives CSAEPGQRNTGELFF.

V is TRBV6-4 and J is TRBJ2-2, with TRBD2 as a possible D gene (5 bases). The germline V gene encodes CDR1 MRHNA and CDR2 SNTAGT. V lost 0 bases, J lost 0 bases, and 5 bases lay in between. The CDR3 extends over 15 amino acids. The CDR3 nucleotides are TGTGCCAGCAGTGACTCAGCGGCGAACACCGGGGAGCTGTTTTTT. Translated, it gives CASSDSAANTGELFF.

This clone qualifies as large. The J gene is TRBJ2-2, the V gene TRBV6-2 or TRBV6-3; D gene unclear. Trimming removed 2 bases at V and 3 bases at J, with 13 bases between. Germline values: CDR1 MNHEY, CDR2 SVGEGT. This CDR3 is 16 amino acids long. For the CDR3, the DNA is TGTGCCAGCAGTTACGGCCCTGGTACCTACACCGGGGAGCTGTTTTTT. Its translation: CASSYGPGTYTGELFF.